These 20 T cell receptor beta chains came from one sample sequenced in a study of blood T cell repertoires in COVID-19. This table comes from immunoSEQ multiplex PCR, and its TCRdb copy is limited to in-frame clones, with some not included. The sample includes about 50,000 clones, roughly 80% seen only once; the top ten take about 10%. The sequencing input was peripheral blood. These receptors were obtained from a man between 60 and 75 years old with acute or convalescent COVID-19.

The V and J genes are TRBV18 and TRBJ1-4; D is possibly TRBD1 (6 bases). The CDR3 is 15 residues long. The V end was cut by 3 bases, the J end by 4 bases, with 12 bases between. Germline loops: CDR1 KGHSH, CDR2 LQKENI. In DNA form, the CDR3 reads TGTGCCAGCTCACCGACAGGCCACTTTAATGAAAAACTGTTTTTT. Translating it yields CASSPTGHFNEKLFF.

The chain employs TRBV6-1 and TRBJ2-1; weak D call: TRBD1 (6 bases). Germline V gene lookup returns CDR1 MNHNS and CDR2 SASEGT. Trimming took off 2 bases at V and 7 bases at J, with 15 bases between the two ends. This CDR3 has 15 residues. In nucleotides, the CDR3 is TGTGCCAGCAGTGAATTGAGGGGGATGAGGAATGAGCAGTTCTTC. This translates into CASSELRGMRNEQFF.

This sequence joins TRBV7-9 and TRBJ1-1; TRBD1 matches 9 bases. Trimming cost V 5 bases and J 5 bases; bases outside gene matches: 9. The length of the CDR3 is 15 residues. CDR1 and CDR2 from the germline V gene are SEHNR and FQNEAQ (reference sequence). The CDR3 bases are TGTGCCAGCAGCCCAAACAGGGGGCGGTGGACTGAAGCTTTCTTT. It specifies CASSPNRGRWTEAFF.

This chain uses TRBV19 with TRBJ1-1; weak D call: TRBD1 (6 bases). This CDR3 spans 11 amino acids. CDR1 is LNHDA and CDR2 is SQIVND in the germline V gene (reference sequence). Trimming stripped 3 bases from V and 8 bases from J, with 7 bases between. The CDR3 bases are TGTGCCAGTAGTATTAGGGGGGAAGCTTTCTTT. Translation: CASSIRGEAFF.

In regard to this clone: The junction departs from germline at one end; a sequencing error may be responsible. The chain employs TRBV7-2 and TRBJ2-3; perhaps TRBD1 as D (5 bases). There are 9 residues in the CDR3. Germline V CDR1 and CDR2: SGHTA, FQGNSA. DNA of the CDR3: TGTGCCAGCAGCTTAAAGGGGCATTTT. Amino acid sequence: CASSLKGHF.

This clone was seen only once. The rearrangement joins TRBV19 to TRBJ1-5, with TRBD1 identical over 12 bases. Unmatched junction bases numbered 8, after V lost 7 bases and J lost 7 bases. CDR1 is LNHDA and CDR2 is SQIVND in the germline V gene (reference sequence). The CDR3 length is 15 residues. In nucleotides, the CDR3 is TGTGCCAGTACCGAGGGACAGGGGGCGAAGCAGCCCCAGCATTTT. As protein: CASTEGQGAKQPQHF.

The chain joins TRBV15 to TRBJ2-7; D unresolved. This CDR3 spans 18 amino acids. V gave up 4 bases and J gave up 2 bases, with 24 bases separating them. Per germline, CDR1 LNHNV and CDR2 YYDKDF (reference sequence). This CDR3 is CATSTSVRWAGEAYEQYF. In DNA form, the CDR3 reads TGTGCCACCAGCACCTCCGTCCGATGGGCAGGTGAAGCCTACGAGCAGTACTTC. The full variable domain, in which reference TRBV15 and TRBJ2-7 provide the parts outside the CDR3, is DAMVIQNPRYQVTQFGKPVTLSCSQTLNHNVMYWYQQKSSQAPKLLFHYYDKDFNNEADTPDNFQSRRPNTSFCFLDIRSPGLGDTAMYLCATSTSVRWAGEAYEQYFGPGTRLTVT.

The gene calls are TRBV27 and TRBJ2-3; possibly TRBD1 for D (5 bases). Germline V gene lookup returns CDR1 MNHEY and CDR2 SMNVEV (reference sequence). Trimming pared 0 bases from V and 5 bases from J, leaving 12 bases between. The CDR3 runs 15 residues. In nucleotides, the CDR3 is TGTGCCAGCAGTTTATCGGCAGGGCGTATAGATACGCAGTATTTT. The encoded protein is CASSLSAGRIDTQYF.

V usage is TRBV19 and J usage is TRBJ1-1; tentative D call: TRBD1 (6 bases). Per the germline V gene, CDR1 is LNHDA and CDR2 is SQIVND (reference sequence). V lost 4 bases and J 0 bases, leaving 9 bases between the germline ends. This CDR3 has 14 amino acids. CDR3 region: CASSTGAVNTEAFF. CDR3 DNA sequence: TGTGCCAGTAGTACAGGGGCGGTGAACACTGAAGCTTTCTTT.

The gene calls are TRBV7-2 and TRBJ1-5; no reliable D call. Germline assignment: CDR1 SGHTA and CDR2 FQGNSA. V was cut by 1 base and J by 2 bases, with 9 bases left in between. This CDR3 is 15 amino acids long. The DNA of the CDR3 is TGTGCCAGCAGCTTAGTACATGAAGGCAATCAGCCCCAGCATTTT. Translating gives CASSLVHEGNQPQHF.

The CDR3 DNA reads TGCGCCAGCAGTCCCGGGCAGGGAGGGGCCAACGTCCTGACTTTC. Residues: CASSPGQGGANVLTF. The chain couples TRBV4-1 to TRBJ2-6, with D possibly TRBD1 on 5 matching bases. V lost 6 bases to trimming and J lost 4 bases, with 13 bases between them. The CDR3 consists of 15 residues. Germline-derived CDR1 and CDR2 are MGHRA and YSYEKL.

The chain joins TRBV2 to TRBJ1-3; TRBD1 matches at 7 bases. From germline, CDR1 is SNHLY and CDR2 FYNNEI. This CDR3 has 13 amino acids. Trimming at V came to 5 bases and at J to 3 bases, leaving 1 base not matched to a gene. Here the CDR3 reads CASSRQGGNTIYF. The CDR3, as DNA: TGTGCCAGCAGTCGACAGGGTGGAAACACCATATATTTT.

This clone was counted once. The chain uses TRBV7-5 and TRBJ2-3; the table names TRBD2, a call not compared with the DNA. TRBV7-5 counts as a pseudogene. The CDR3 has 21 amino acids. The CDR3 DNA sequence: TGTGCCAGAAGCTTAGTGGTCGGGCCTAGCGGGGGACCATGGAATACAGATACGCAGTATTTT. The encoded protein is CARSLVVGPSGGPWNTDTQYF.

This chain joins TRBV6-5 and TRBJ1-4; tentative D call: TRBD1 (5 bases). The germline V gene has CDR1 MNHEY and CDR2 SVGAGI. This CDR3 has 15 residues. Trimming pared 8 bases from V and 4 bases from J, leaving 17 bases between. The CDR3 is CASQRVQGGNEKLFF. The CDR3 region has the DNA TGTGCCAGCCAGAGGGTTCAGGGAGGTAATGAAAAACTGTTTTTT.

This chain uses TRBV5-6 with TRBJ2-6, with TRBD1 as a possible D gene (6 bases). The V end lost 1 base, the J end lost 0 bases, and 8 bases lay between the germline ends. The CDR3 spans 16 residues. Per the germline V gene, CDR1 is SGHDT and CDR2 is YYEEEE. The CDR3 nucleotides are TGTGCCAGCAGCTTGTTACAGGGCTCTGGGGCCAACGTCCTGACTTTC. Encoded protein: CASSLLQGSGANVLTF.

The chain uses TRBV10-2 and TRBJ1-4; no definite D call. The CDR3 contains 15 residues. V dropped 3 bases and J dropped 7 bases, with 15 bases sitting between them. Looked up from germline, CDR1 is WSHSY and CDR2 is SAAADI. CDR3 loop: CASSEIEEGGEKLFF. The CDR3 DNA reads as TGCGCCAGCAGTGAAATCGAAGAGGGAGGTGAAAAACTGTTTTTT.

The J gene is TRBJ1-3, the V gene TRBV19, with 7 bases fitting TRBD1. The germline V gene encodes CDR1 LNHDA and CDR2 SQIVND (reference sequence). The CDR3 runs to 14 residues. Trimming removed 9 bases from V and 2 bases from J; junction bases left unmatched: 7. CDR3 in DNA: TGTGCCAGCGCCCCAGGGGGAGCTGGAAACACCATATATTTT. Translation: CASAPGGAGNTIYF.

The chain links TRBV25-1 to TRBJ1-6; D not certain. Germline loops: CDR1 MGHDK, CDR2 SYGVNS. V lost 2 bases, J lost 4 bases, and 6 bases lay in between. The CDR3 is 14 residues long. The CDR3 DNA reads as TGTGCCAGCAGTGAAGGCGGTTATAATTCACCCCTCCACTTT. This encodes CASSEGGYNSPLHF.

This chain links TRBV11-1 with TRBJ2-1; 7 bases fit TRBD1. The germline CDR1 and CDR2 sequences are SGHAT and FQDESV (reference sequence). With 0 bases clipped from V and 7 bases from J, the junction kept 12 bases outside the gene matches. There are 17 residues in the CDR3. CDR3 amino acids: CASSLALGKGAGNEQFF. For the CDR3, the DNA is TGTGCCAGCAGCTTAGCGCTCGGAAAGGGGGCGGGTAATGAGCAGTTCTTC.

This chain uses TRBV29-1 with TRBJ1-1; D gene uncertain. The germline V and J ends were trimmed by 7 bases and 0 bases, with 15 bases remaining between them. The CDR3 spans 14 residues. Germline V CDR1 and CDR2: SQVTM, ANQGSEA. CDR3 nucleotides: TGCAGCGCCCTAGCTCCGGGTATGAACACTGAAGCTTTCTTT. It specifies CSALAPGMNTEAFF.